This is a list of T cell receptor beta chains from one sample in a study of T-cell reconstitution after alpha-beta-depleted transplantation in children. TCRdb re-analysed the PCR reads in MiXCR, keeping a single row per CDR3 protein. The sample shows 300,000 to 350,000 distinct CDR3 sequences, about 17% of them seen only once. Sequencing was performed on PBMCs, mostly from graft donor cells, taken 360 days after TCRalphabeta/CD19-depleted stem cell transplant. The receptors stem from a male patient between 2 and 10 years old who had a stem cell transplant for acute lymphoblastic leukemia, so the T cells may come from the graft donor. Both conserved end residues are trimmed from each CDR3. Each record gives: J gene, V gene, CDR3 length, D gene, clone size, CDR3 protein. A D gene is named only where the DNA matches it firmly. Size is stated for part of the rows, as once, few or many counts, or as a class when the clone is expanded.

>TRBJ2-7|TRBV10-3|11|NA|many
AISERGIYEQY
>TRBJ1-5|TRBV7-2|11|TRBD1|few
RITGVGNQPQH
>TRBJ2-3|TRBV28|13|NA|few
ASSLFRVMTDTQY
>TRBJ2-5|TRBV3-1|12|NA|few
ASSQGDWQETQY
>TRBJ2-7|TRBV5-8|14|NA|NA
ASSLHWQGSSYEQY
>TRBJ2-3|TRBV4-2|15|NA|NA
ASSHASGVPSTDTQY
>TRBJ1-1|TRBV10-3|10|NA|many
AISGSATEAF
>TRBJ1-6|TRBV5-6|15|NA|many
ASSFLGGGRGNSPLH
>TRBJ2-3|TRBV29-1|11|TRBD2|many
SVVSGTLDTQY
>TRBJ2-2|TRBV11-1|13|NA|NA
ASTRRDVGTGELF
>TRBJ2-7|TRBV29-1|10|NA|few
SVEATGDEQY
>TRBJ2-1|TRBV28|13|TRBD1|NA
ASSHIGQGWGEQF
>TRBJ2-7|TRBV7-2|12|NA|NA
ASSLGYRTYEQY